A selection of T cell receptor beta chains follows, all from one sample in a study of T cell repertoires in cytomegalovirus infection. TCRdb redid the calling of the reads with MiXCR, one entry per CDR3 protein. The table has 100,000 to 150,000 distinct CDR3 sequences, approximately 9.2% seen once. The material sequenced was PBMCs. These receptors came from a human donor in good health (CMV status not recorded). Some clones in this sample may be carry-over from other donors' samples. Each CDR3 is given with its conserved first and last residue. The D gene is left open where the match is weak. The size of a clone is reported for some rows only, either as once, few or many, or as a class for expanded clones.

d_call,j_call,clone_size,v_call,cdr3_nt,cdr3_aa
-,TRBJ1-1,few,TRBV6-8,TGTGCCAGCAGTTACTCGTATTACAGTCAAAAGAACACTGAAGCTTTCTTT,CASSYSYYSQKNTEAFF
TRBD2,TRBJ2-1,many,TRBV7-2,TGTGCCAGCAGCTTAGGGGGACTAGCCCCAGATTTCTACAATGAGCAGTTCTTC,CASSLGGLAPDFYNEQFF
TRBD1,TRBJ1-1,many,TRBV7-2,TGTGCCAGCAGCTTAGCGGGAGGGACAGGGGGCAAAAACACTGAAGCTTTCTTT,CASSLAGGTGGKNTEAFF
-,TRBJ1-3,many,TRBV25-1,TGTGCCAGCAGTGACCCTACAATGCTCTCCATATATTTT,CASSDPTMLSIYF
TRBD1,TRBJ2-7,many,TRBV6-1,TGTGCCAGCAGTACCTACCGGGACAGAGCCACCTACGAGCAGTACTTC,CASSTYRDRATYEQYF
-,TRBJ1-6,-,TRBV5-1,TGCGCCAGCAGCTTGGCTACGAAAGGGGTGAATTCACCCCTCCACTTT,CASSLATKGVNSPLHF
-,TRBJ2-1,-,TRBV29-1,TGCAGCGTTTCCCCCCCTAGGGGCTCGAACAATGAGCAGTTCTTC,CSVSPPRGSNNEQFF
-,TRBJ2-3,-,TRBV10-3,TGTGCCATCAGTGAGTCAAAGACTCACTCAATGGCAGATACGCAGTATTTT,CAISESKTHSMADTQYF
-,TRBJ1-3,many,TRBV28,TGTGCCAGCAGTTCTCAAGAAGTTGGAAACACCATATATTTT,CASSSQEVGNTIYF
TRBD1,TRBJ2-7,many,TRBV11-3,TGTGCCAGCAGCTTAAGAGGCCAGGGGGCGAAGCAGTACTTC,CASSLRGQGAKQYF
TRBD1,TRBJ2-3,many,TRBV10-3,TGTGCCATCGGTGCACAGGGGAACACAGATACGCAGTATTTT,CAIGAQGNTDTQYF
-,TRBJ1-1,few,TRBV19,TGTGCCAGTAGTACCTCAGGGGCCACTGAAGCTTTCTTT,CASSTSGATEAFF
-,TRBJ1-3,many,TRBV12-3/TRBV12-4,TGTGCCAGCAGCGAGGGATTCTCTGGAAACACCATATATTTT,CASSEGFSGNTIYF
-,TRBJ2-1,many,TRBV7-9,TGTGCCAGCAGCCTCATCCTCAATGAGCAGTTCTTC,CASSLILNEQFF
TRBD1,TRBJ2-5,many,TRBV29-1,TGCAGCGTTTCCACAGGGGAAGAGACCCAGTACTTC,CSVSTGEETQYF
-,TRBJ1-3,-,TRBV28,TGTGCCAGCAGTTTTATGTCGGACTCTGGAAACACCATATATTTT,CASSFMSDSGNTIYF
-,TRBJ1-1,many,TRBV7-8,TGTGCCAGCACCGACGGGAACACTGAAGCTTTCTTT,CASTDGNTEAFF
TRBD2,TRBJ2-5,many,TRBV12-3/TRBV12-4,TGTGCCAGCAGTCCTCACATAGGGCTAGCGGGGGGGCGGACGGAGACCCAGTACTTC,CASSPHIGLAGGRTETQYF